There are a few counts of the clone carrying this T cell receptor beta chain. From germline, CDR1 is LGHDT and CDR2 YNNKEL (reference sequence). The germline V and J ends were trimmed by 0 bases and 4 bases, with 10 bases remaining between them. The CDR3 loop spans 15 amino acids. This record comes from a study of patients and donors after allogeneic stem cell transplantation. TCRdb analysed the RT-PCR reads with MiXCR anew, one entry per CDR3 protein. The profile shows hundreds of thousands of distinct CDR3 sequences, roughly 17% of them singletons. V usage is TRBV3-1 and J usage is TRBJ1-5, with unresolved D. The sequenced sample consisted of blood, either unsorted or a sorted T cell fraction (not recorded which). The sequence came from a human donor who was either an allogeneic HSCT recipient or a stem cell or donor lymphocyte infusion donor (not recorded which). It is not recorded whose cells these are; they may come from a transplant donor. CDR3 protein: CASSQDIGPNQPQHF. The CDR3 region has the DNA TGTGCCAGCAGCCAAGATATTGGGCCGAATCAGCCCCAGCATTTT.